This TCR beta chain was captured in a study of cytomegalovirus exposure and HLA in healthy donors. Study-level results: Rarity held for most TCR sequences, but there were some public TCRs that occurred in many donors. In terms of immune exposure information, only CMV serostatus was available. A later analysis found that most CMV-associated TCR beta chains appeared HLA-restricted. Clonal expansion, a later analysis showed, was greater in HLA-associated TCR beta chains than in equally common others.

A word on this clone: Its matching antigen is unknown.

The PCR had 60 Vbeta and 13 Jbeta primers. The table came from immunoSEQ multiplex PCR; TCRdb's copy has only in-frame clones and leaves some out. The sample records about 160,000 clones, around 82% being singletons. The specimen was PBMCs. This receptor was taken from a man over 45 in good health and CMV-seropositive.

The CDR3 protein is CASSQVRTGGTEAFF. The CDR3 DNA sequence: TGTGCCAGCAGCCAAGTTAGGACAGGGGGCACTGAAGCTTTCTTT. V and J are TRBV4-2 and TRBJ1-1; TRBD1 matches 10 bases. The V and J ends lost 1 base and 4 bases, in that order; junction bases with no gene match: 3. Per the germline V gene, CDR1 is LGHNA and CDR2 is YNFKEQ. The length of the CDR3 is 15 residues.